This passage covers 16 T cell receptor beta chains from one sample sequenced in a study of OX40 agonist ivuxolimab in advanced cancers. Sequencing used immunoSEQ multiplex PCR; TCRdb keeps in-frame clones, though not all of them. Of more than 75,000 clones listed, approximately 85% are singletons. The source material was CD4+ or CD8+ T cells sorted from blood, sampled in a trial of the OX40 agonist ivuxolimab. These receptor sequences come from an adult with an advanced solid tumor such as melanoma, head and neck, liver or kidney cancer.

V usage is TRBV6-6 and J usage is TRBJ1-3; D remains ambiguous. The CDR3 covers 14 residues. V was clipped by 6 bases and J by 0 bases, with 9 bases between them. The germline CDR1 and CDR2 sequences are MNHNY and SVGAGI (reference sequence). The CDR3 reads CASREVVSGNTIYF. DNA for the CDR3: TGTGCCAGCAGAGAGGTAGTCTCTGGAAACACCATATATTTT.

V is TRBV7-3 and J is TRBJ1-2; D unresolved. Germline V gives CDR1 SGHTA, CDR2 FQGTGA. Trimming removed 3 bases at V and 8 bases at J, with 13 bases between. CDR3 length equals 13 residues. The CDR3 DNA is TGTGCCAGCAGCTTTGGGCCACCCTGGGGCTACACCTTC. It encodes CASSFGPPWGYTF.

This clone was observed a handful of times. The V gene is TRBV7-9, the J gene TRBJ1-2; a possible D gene is TRBD1 (6 bases). V lost 1 base to trimming and J lost 10 bases, with 10 bases between them. This CDR3 spans 12 amino acids. Germline V gene data show CDR1 as SEHNR and CDR2 as FQNEAQ (reference sequence). The CDR3, as DNA: TGTGCCAGCAGCTTAGTCACAGGGAACTACACCTTC. Encoded protein: CASSLVTGNYTF.

The CDR3 coding sequence is TGTGCTAGTGGTATCTCAGACAGGTCCCAGAACACTGAAGCTTTCTTT. Encoded protein: CASGISDRSQNTEAFF. This sequence joins TRBV12-5 and TRBJ1-1; tentatively, D is TRBD1 (6 bases). The V end lost 5 bases, the J end lost 1 base, and 17 bases lay between the germline ends. Germline assignment: CDR1 LGHNT and CDR2 FRNRAP. The CDR3 loop spans 16 amino acids.

V is TRBV14 and J is TRBJ1-1, with TRBD1 matching over 11 bases. The length of the CDR3 is 17 residues. CDR1 SGHDN and CDR2 FVKESK come from the germline V gene. Germline trimming cut 1 base from V and 2 bases from J; bases unmatched to any gene: 6. In nucleotides, the CDR3 is TGTGCCAGCAGCCAAGGGACAGGGGGCTACACTAACACTGAAGCTTTCTTT. This sequence encodes CASSQGTGGYTNTEAFF.

On this clone: The sample holds other DNA sequences that translate to the same CDR3. The gene calls are TRBV5-1 and TRBJ2-3, with D hard to call. The length of the CDR3 is 11 residues. Germline V gene sequence: CDR1 SGHRS, CDR2 YFSETQ. V was trimmed by 4 bases and J by 7 bases, leaving 7 bases between them. CDR3 region: CASSLENTQYF. The CDR3 DNA reads TGCGCCAGCAGCCTAGAAAATACGCAGTATTTT.

The rearrangement links TRBV7-9 to TRBJ1-1; D unresolved. Trimming stripped 0 bases from V and 2 bases from J, with 7 bases between. The length of the CDR3 is 14 residues. Germline lookup yields CDR1 SEHNR and CDR2 FQNEAQ (reference sequence). The CDR3 DNA is TGTGCCAGCAGCTTAGCGCCGGCCAACACTGAAGCTTTCTTT. Protein product: CASSLAPANTEAFF.

The chain couples TRBV10-3 to TRBJ2-2; no firm D call. The CDR3 runs to 15 residues. Per the germline V gene, CDR1 is ENHRY and CDR2 is SYGVKD. The V gene lost 8 bases and the J gene lost 0 bases, with 13 bases spanning the gap. The chain's CDR3 is CAILAQPPNTGELFF. CDR3 DNA: TGTGCCATCCTCGCGCAACCGCCGAACACCGGGGAGCTGTTTTTT.

V gene TRBV27 combines with J gene TRBJ2-7; 8 bases line up with TRBD2. Germline values: CDR1 MNHEY, CDR2 SMNVEV (reference sequence). V was clipped by 4 bases and J by 1 base; unmatched bases: 6. The CDR3 consists of 15 residues. Written as DNA, the CDR3 is TGTGCCAGCAGTTCTCCGGGACTAGGTTCCTACGAGCAGTACTTC. Amino acids: CASSSPGLGSYEQYF.

In the case of this clone: The junction does not match germline at one end; this may be a read error. The chain is built from TRBV4-1 and TRBJ1-4; no reliable D call. Germline V gene sequence: CDR1 MGHRA, CDR2 YSYEKL. This CDR3 region has 15 residues. CDR3 protein: CASSREVLAREKLFF. The CDR3 DNA is TGCGCCAGCTCAAGGGAGGTCCTCGCAAGGGAAAAGCTGTTTTTT.

The chain has TRBV4-2 and TRBJ2-2, with TRBD2 matching 7 bases. The CDR3 is 15 amino acids. V was pared by 1 base and J by 7 bases, with 6 bases of the junction left unmatched. Germline CDR1 is LGHNA and CDR2 is YNFKEQ. The CDR3 loop reads CASSQGLAEIGELFF. The CDR3 coding sequence is TGTGCCAGCAGCCAAGGTCTAGCGGAGATCGGGGAGCTGTTTTTT.

The chain has TRBV14 and TRBJ1-4, with D possibly being TRBD1 (6 bases). The V gene's germline CDR1 is SGHDN and CDR2 FVKESK. Trimming removed 4 bases at V and 8 bases at J, with 17 bases between. The length of the CDR3 is 15 residues. DNA of the CDR3: TGTGCCAGCAGCCTAACGACAGGAACGAGCGAAAAACTGTTTTTT. Translating gives CASSLTTGTSEKLFF. Drawing the rest from reference TRBV14 and TRBJ1-4, the complete variable domain is EAGVTQFPSHSVIEKGQTVTLRCDPISGHDNLYWYRRVMGKEIKFLLHFVKESKQDESGMPNNRFLAERTGGTYSTLKVQPAELEDSGVYFCASSLTTGTSEKLFFGSGTQLSVL.

V is TRBV5-1 and J is TRBJ1-3; D perhaps matches TRBD1 (6 bases). From germline, CDR1 is SGHRS and CDR2 YFSETQ. Trimming removed 4 bases from V and 0 bases from J, with 8 bases in between. The CDR3 loop spans 14 amino acids. The CDR3 nucleotides read TGCGCCAGCAGCATGGACAGCTCTGGAAACACCATATATTTT. It codes for CASSMDSSGNTIYF. Variable domain in full (rest from reference TRBV5-1 and TRBJ1-3): KAGVTQTPRYLIKTRGQQVTLSCSPISGHRSVSWYQQTPGQGLQFLFEYFSETQRNKGNFPGRFSGRQFSNSRSEMNVSTLELGDSALYLCASSMDSSGNTIYFGEGSWLTVV.

The chain recombines TRBV28 with TRBJ1-2; perhaps TRBD1 as D (5 bases). CDR3 size: 15 residues. Trimming cost V 3 bases and J 4 bases, with 15 bases left between them. Germline V gene data show CDR1 as MDHEN and CDR2 as SYDVKM. The CDR3 nucleotides read TGTGCCAGCAGTTTTTTCAGGGCGACTGTCTATGGCTACACCTTC. Its translation: CASSFFRATVYGYTF.

This chain joins TRBV7-8 and TRBJ1-4; D remains ambiguous. Germline CDR1 SGHVS, CDR2 FQNEAQ. This CDR3 has 14 residues. With 0 bases removed from V and 4 bases from J, the gap between germline ends came to 6 bases. DNA for the CDR3: TGTGCCAGCAGCTTAGCCGAGTATAATGAAAAACTGTTTTTT. It codes for CASSLAEYNEKLFF.

The CDR3 is CASSFSYSTEAFF. DNA of the CDR3: TGTGCCAGCAGCTTTTCTTACAGCACTGAAGCTTTCTTT. The rearrangement links TRBV7-3 to TRBJ1-1; no reliable D call. The CDR3 has 13 residues. Trimming stripped 3 bases from V and 4 bases from J, with 9 bases between. Germline CDR1 and CDR2: SGHTA and FQGTGA. The full variable domain, with the rest looked up from reference TRBV7-3 and TRBJ1-1, is GAGVSQTPSNKVTEKGKYVELRCDPISGHTALYWYRQSLGQGPEFLIYFQGTGAADDSGLPNDRFFAVRPEGSVSTLKIQRTERGDSAVYLCASSFSYSTEAFFGQGTRLTVV.